A selection of T cell receptor beta chains follows, all from one sample in a study of blood T cell repertoires in COVID-19. Assay used: immunoSEQ multiplex PCR; TCRdb lists only in-frame clones, some missing. The data show a few hundred thousand clones, roughly 87% seen once. Sequences were obtained from PBMCs or T cells enriched from blood (not recorded which). These receptors all stem from a woman between 50 and 59 years old who had recovered from COVID-19. The CDR3 runs from the conserved cysteine through the conserved F or W. The D gene is left open where the match is weak.

CDR3aa: CASLSLRTGATSTDTQYF
CDR3nt: TGTGCCAGCCTGAGTCTCAGGACAGGGGCTACGTCCACAGATACGCAGTATTTT
v_gene: TRBV7-2
d_gene: TRBD1
j_gene: TRBJ2-3
len: 18

CDR3aa: CASSARSSLGKQETQYF
CDR3nt: TGTGCCAGCAGTGCCCGCTCCTCACTAGGGAAACAAGAGACCCAGTACTTC
v_gene: TRBV25-1
d_gene: NA
j_gene: TRBJ2-5
len: 17

CDR3aa: CASGGRQTDYEQYF
CDR3nt: TGTGCCAGCGGTGGGAGACAGACGGACTACGAGCAGTACTTC
v_gene: TRBV2
d_gene: NA
j_gene: TRBJ2-7
len: 14

CDR3aa: CASSQVGGTGELFF
CDR3nt: TGCGCCAGCAGCCAAGTGGGCGGGACCGGGGAGCTGTTTTTT
v_gene: TRBV4-3
d_gene: NA
j_gene: TRBJ2-2
len: 14

CDR3aa: CASSLVGQGDETQYF
CDR3nt: TGTGCCAGCAGCTTAGTTGGACAGGGGGACGAGACCCAGTACTTC
v_gene: TRBV7-6
d_gene: TRBD1
j_gene: TRBJ2-5
len: 15

CDR3aa: CASSVNGGAINEQFF
CDR3nt: TGTGCCAGTAGTGTGAACGGGGGGGCGATCAATGAGCAGTTCTTC
v_gene: TRBV19
d_gene: TRBD2
j_gene: TRBJ2-1
len: 15

CDR3aa: CASSLLEGPTYEQYF
CDR3nt: TGTGCCAGCAGCTTATTAGAGGGCCCGACCTACGAGCAGTACTTC
v_gene: TRBV7-2
d_gene: NA
j_gene: TRBJ2-7
len: 15

CDR3aa: CASSITGGYKDNEQFF
CDR3nt: TGTGCCAGCAGCATAACAGGGGGGTACAAGGACAATGAGCAGTTCTTC
v_gene: TRBV11-2
d_gene: TRBD1
j_gene: TRBJ2-1
len: 16

CDR3aa: CASSTGGVSTGELFF
CDR3nt: TGTGCCAGTAGCACAGGGGGCGTGAGCACCGGGGAGCTGTTTTTT
v_gene: TRBV19
d_gene: TRBD1
j_gene: TRBJ2-2
len: 15

CDR3aa: CASSPLPVPETNYGYTF
CDR3nt: TGTGCCAGCTCACCACTACCTGTCCCGGAGACTAACTATGGCTACACCTTC
v_gene: TRBV18
d_gene: NA
j_gene: TRBJ1-2
len: 17

CDR3aa: CASSGGLAGGRSSYNEQFF
CDR3nt: TGCGCCAGCAGCGGGGGACTAGCGGGAGGGAGGAGCTCCTACAATGAGCAGTTCTTC
v_gene: TRBV5-1
d_gene: TRBD2
j_gene: TRBJ2-1
len: 19

CDR3aa: CASSDSGGYGYTF
CDR3nt: TGTGCCAGCAGTGACTCGGGGGGCTATGGCTACACCTTC
v_gene: TRBV6-4
d_gene: NA
j_gene: TRBJ1-2
len: 13

CDR3aa: CAGSLGPGTNYGYTF
CDR3nt: TGTGCCGGAAGTCTCGGGCCAGGGACTAACTATGGCTACACCTTC
v_gene: TRBV30
d_gene: NA
j_gene: TRBJ1-2
len: 15